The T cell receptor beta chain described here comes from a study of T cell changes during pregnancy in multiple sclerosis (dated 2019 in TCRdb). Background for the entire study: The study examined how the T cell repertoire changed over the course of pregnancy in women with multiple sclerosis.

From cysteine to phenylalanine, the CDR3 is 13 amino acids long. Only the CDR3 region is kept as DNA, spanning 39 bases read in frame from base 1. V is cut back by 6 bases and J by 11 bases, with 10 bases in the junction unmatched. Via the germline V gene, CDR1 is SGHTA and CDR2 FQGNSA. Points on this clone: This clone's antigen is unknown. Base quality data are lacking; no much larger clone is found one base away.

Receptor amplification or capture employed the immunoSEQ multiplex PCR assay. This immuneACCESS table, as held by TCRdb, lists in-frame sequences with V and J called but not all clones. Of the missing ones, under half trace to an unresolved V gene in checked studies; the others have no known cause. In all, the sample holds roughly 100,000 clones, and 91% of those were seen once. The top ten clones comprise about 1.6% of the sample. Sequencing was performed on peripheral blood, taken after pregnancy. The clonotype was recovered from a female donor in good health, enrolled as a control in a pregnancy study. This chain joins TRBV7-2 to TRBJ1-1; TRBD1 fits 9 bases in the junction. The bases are TGTGCCAGCAGACTAACCGGGACAGGGAACGCTTTCTTT. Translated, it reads CASRLTGTGNAFF.